These T cell receptor beta chains were read from a single sample in a study of blood T cell repertoires in COVID-19. The data were produced by immunoSEQ multiplex PCR, yet TCRdb's version contains in-frame clones alone and is incomplete. This table has about 45,000 clones, roughly 87% appearing once. The sequenced material came from peripheral blood. These receptors all come from a woman over 75 with active COVID-19. Each CDR3 is given with its conserved first and last residue. The order of the fields is J gene, D gene, clone size, V gene, CDR3 DNA, CDR3 protein. A D gene is named only where the DNA matches it firmly. Expanded clones get a size class; other rows say once, few or many, or leave the size out.

TRBJ1-2 | . | . | TRBV30 | TGTGCCTGGAGTGTCGGGGGTAGCTATGGCTACACCTTC | CAWSVGGSYGYTF
TRBJ1-1 | . | . | TRBV3-1/TRBV3-2 | TGTGCCAGCAGCCCCCGGACTGCGAACACTGAAGCTTTCTTT | CASSPRTANTEAFF
TRBJ1-5 | . | . | TRBV7-2 | TGTGCCAGCAGCCCCTCGACGGGGTCGGAGCAGCCCCAGCATTTT | CASSPSTGSEQPQHF
TRBJ2-1 | . | . | TRBV27 | TGTGCCAGCAGTTTACTGCGGAGCAATGAGCAGTTCTTC | CASSLLRSNEQFF
TRBJ2-1 | TRBD1 | . | TRBV28 | TGTGCCAGCAGTTCGGACAGGCACAATGAGCAGTTCTTC | CASSSDRHNEQFF
TRBJ1-2 | TRBD1 | . | TRBV30 | TGTGCCCAGGGACAGTACTATGGCTACACCTTC | CAQGQYYGYTF
TRBJ1-1 | TRBD1 | . | TRBV5-1 | TGCGCCAGCAGCTCGGGACAGGGGGCGATGAACACTGAAGCTTTCTTT | CASSSGQGAMNTEAFF
TRBJ1-6 | . | . | TRBV10-3 | TGTGCCATCAGTGAGGGGGGGACCTCCTATAATTCACCCCTCCACTTT | CAISEGGTSYNSPLHF
TRBJ1-5 | TRBD1 | . | TRBV19 | TGTGCCAGTAGTCGGACAGGGGCGAGAGCCAATCAGCCCCAGCATTTT | CASSRTGARANQPQHF
TRBJ1-2 | TRBD1 | once | TRBV5-5 | TGTGCCAGCAGCTTGGCTGGACAGGGTTCAAACTATGGCTACACCTTC | CASSLAGQGSNYGYTF
TRBJ1-6 | . | . | TRBV12-3/TRBV12-4 | TGTGCCAGCACTTACAGGGAAAATTCACCCCTCCACTTT | CASTYRENSPLHF
TRBJ1-2 | TRBD1 | . | TRBV9 | TGTGCCAGCAGCGTGAACAGGGGGTCCAACTATGGCTACACCTTC | CASSVNRGSNYGYTF
TRBJ1-2 | TRBD1 | few | TRBV7-2 | TGTGCCAGCAGCTGGGGACAGGGCCCGAACTATGGCTACACCTTC | CASSWGQGPNYGYTF
TRBJ2-7 | . | . | TRBV7-2 | TGTGCCAGCAGCTTAGCAGGCGACAGAATGTACGAGCAGTACTTC | CASSLAGDRMYEQYF
TRBJ1-5 | . | . | TRBV24-1 | TGTGCCACCAGTGGTAGGGGCGGACAGCCCCAGCATTTT | CATSGRGGQPQHF
TRBJ1-2 | . | . | TRBV6-5 | TGTGCCAGCACAGGAACATACGCAAGCTATGGCTACACCTTC | CASTGTYASYGYTF
TRBJ2-1 | TRBD2 | . | TRBV5-4 | TGTGCCAGCAGCCCCGGACTAGTTAGGAATGAGCAGTTCTTC | CASSPGLVRNEQFF
TRBJ2-5 | TRBD2 | . | TRBV10-3 | TGTGCCATCAGTAGGACTAGCGGACAAGAGACCCAGTACTTC | CAISRTSGQETQYF
TRBJ1-1 | TRBD1 | once | TRBV5-6 | TGTGCCAGCAGCTCTGGACAGGGGGACACTGAAGCTTTCTTT | CASSSGQGDTEAFF
TRBJ2-5 | TRBD2 | once | TRBV28 | TGTGCCAGCAGTTTAGCCGGGACTACAGAGACCCAGTACTTC | CASSLAGTTETQYF
TRBJ2-6 | TRBD1 | once | TRBV30 | TGTGCCTCCTCCCAGGGGGACTCTGGGGCCAACGTCCTGACTTTC | CASSQGDSGANVLTF
TRBJ1-1 | . | . | TRBV3-1/TRBV3-2 | TGTGCCAGCAGCCAAGATCGGGGGGCTAGGACTGAAGCTTTCTTT | CASSQDRGARTEAFF
TRBJ1-2 | . | . | TRBV6-5 | TGTGCCAGCAGTACCCGACAGACTAACTATGGCTACACCTTC | CASSTRQTNYGYTF
TRBJ2-2 | TRBD1 | . | TRBV4-3 | TGCGCCAGCAGCCACTGGGACAGGGGTTTCGGGGAGCTGTTTTTT | CASSHWDRGFGELFF
TRBJ1-5 | TRBD1 | once | TRBV2 | TGTGCCAGCAGGTGGTCAGGGGGTTCCAATCAGCCCCAGCATTTT | CASRWSGGSNQPQHF
TRBJ2-3 | . | . | TRBV27 | TGTGCCAGCAGTTCACTCGGTACGCAGTATTTT | CASSSLGTQYF
TRBJ1-5 | . | . | TRBV10-3 | TGTGCCATCAGTGACCTTAGCAATCAGCCCCAGCATTTT | CAISDLSNQPQHF
TRBJ2-1 | TRBD2 | . | TRBV19 | TGTGCCAGTAGTATCGGCGCGGGGGGGCGGGATGAGCAGTTCTTC | CASSIGAGGRDEQFF
TRBJ2-5 | . | . | TRBV10-2 | TGCGCCAGCAGTGAGTCGAGGCGACCCAAAGAGACCCAGTACTTC | CASSESRRPKETQYF
TRBJ2-2 | TRBD1 | . | TRBV12-5 | TGTGCTAGTGGTTTGAGCCTCTCTCCAGGGGGCGGAAACACCGGGGAGCTGTTTTTT | CASGLSLSPGGGNTGELFF
TRBJ2-5 | . | . | TRBV15 | TGTGCCACCAGCAGATCGACAGGCGGGGAGACCCAGTACTTC | CATSRSTGGETQYF
TRBJ1-1 | TRBD1 | . | TRBV5-1 | TGCGCCAGCAGCGTGACAGGGGGCGTTACTGAAGCTTTCTTT | CASSVTGGVTEAFF
TRBJ1-4 | . | . | TRBV4-3 | TGCGCCAGCAGCCAAGATGGAACGACAGCAACTAATGAAAAACTGTTTTTT | CASSQDGTTATNEKLFF
TRBJ2-1 | . | . | TRBV6-2/TRBV6-3 | TGTGCCAGCAGTTACCTACAGGGCTACAATGAGCAGTTCTTC | CASSYLQGYNEQFF
TRBJ2-1 | . | . | TRBV7-9 | TGTGCCAGCAGCTTAAGCGACAATGAGCAGTTCTTC | CASSLSDNEQFF
TRBJ1-5 | TRBD1 | . | TRBV27 | TGTGCCAGCAGTTTATCGGGGCAGGGGGCGAGTCAGCCCCAGCATTTT | CASSLSGQGASQPQHF
TRBJ1-6 | . | once | TRBV19 | TGTGCCAGCTCAACTACCGGGACATGGGCAGATTCACCCCTCCACTTT | CASSTTGTWADSPLHF
TRBJ1-1 | . | . | TRBV4-3 | TGCGCCAGCAGCCCGTCCGCCGGGAGTGGGTCTGAAGCTTTCTTT | CASSPSAGSGSEAFF
TRBJ1-1 | . | . | TRBV6-5 | TGTGCCAGCAGGGGACACTACACTGAAGCTTTCTTT | CASRGHYTEAFF
TRBJ1-5 | . | . | TRBV6-2/TRBV6-3 | TGTGCCAGCAGTTTACGACAGCCCAATCAGCCCCAGCATTTT | CASSLRQPNQPQHF
TRBJ2-2 | . | . | TRBV3-1/TRBV3-2 | TGTGCCAGCAGCGGACGGGGGGCCGGCACCGGGGAGCTGTTTTTT | CASSGRGAGTGELFF
TRBJ2-7 | . | . | TRBV5-1 | TGCGCCAGCAGCTTTTACAGGGGAGGCGCTGAGCAGTACTTC | CASSFYRGGAEQYF
TRBJ1-2 | TRBD1 | . | TRBV6-2/TRBV6-3 | TGTGCCAGCAGTTACTTGACAGGGGGCGCCTATGGCTACACCTTC | CASSYLTGGAYGYTF
TRBJ1-1 | . | . | TRBV6-5 | TGTGCCAGCAGTTACTCCAGGGGAACTGAAGCTTTCTTT | CASSYSRGTEAFF
TRBJ2-2 | . | . | TRBV6-5 | TGTGCCAGCAGTTCCAGGGGCAACACCGGGGAGCTGTTTTTT | CASSSRGNTGELFF
TRBJ2-3 | . | . | TRBV7-3 | TGTGCCAGCAGCTTACAAAGAACTAGCACAGATACGCAGTATTTT | CASSLQRTSTDTQYF
TRBJ1-1 | . | . | TRBV27 | TGTGCCAGCAGTCAGGTCCGGAGGACTGAAGCTTTCTTT | CASSQVRRTEAFF
TRBJ1-2 | . | . | TRBV6-5 | TGTGCCAGCAGTAAGAACGGGGGAGACTATGGCTACACCTTC | CASSKNGGDYGYTF
TRBJ2-5 | TRBD2 | . | TRBV19 | TGTGCCAGTAGTACCACACTAGCGGGGAAAGAGACCCAGTACTTC | CASSTTLAGKETQYF
TRBJ2-7 | TRBD2 | few | TRBV19 | TGTGCCAGTCGGGGGGACTCCTACGAGCAGTACTTC | CASRGDSYEQYF
TRBJ2-7 | TRBD1 | . | TRBV2 | TGTGCCAGCGATCAGACAGGGATGTACGAGCAGTACTTC | CASDQTGMYEQYF
TRBJ2-7 | TRBD2 | once | TRBV5-4 | TGTGCCAGCAGCCAGCATAGCGGGGGGGCCTACGAGCAGTACTTC | CASSQHSGGAYEQYF
TRBJ2-5 | . | once | TRBV7-9 | TGTGCCAGCAGCTCCCTAGCGAGGGAGACCCAGTACTTC | CASSSLARETQYF
TRBJ2-5 | . | . | TRBV4-1 | TGCGCCAGCAGCCAAGCAGGAGAGACCCAGTACTTC | CASSQAGETQYF
TRBJ1-5 | . | . | TRBV30 | TGTGCCTGGAGTTGGGCCCCAAGCAATCAGCCCCAGCATTTT | CAWSWAPSNQPQHF
TRBJ2-5 | TRBD2 | . | TRBV28 | TGTGCCAGCAGCCCCGCATCTAGCGGGGGCGTGGGTTGGGAGACCCAGTACTTC | CASSPASSGGVGWETQYF